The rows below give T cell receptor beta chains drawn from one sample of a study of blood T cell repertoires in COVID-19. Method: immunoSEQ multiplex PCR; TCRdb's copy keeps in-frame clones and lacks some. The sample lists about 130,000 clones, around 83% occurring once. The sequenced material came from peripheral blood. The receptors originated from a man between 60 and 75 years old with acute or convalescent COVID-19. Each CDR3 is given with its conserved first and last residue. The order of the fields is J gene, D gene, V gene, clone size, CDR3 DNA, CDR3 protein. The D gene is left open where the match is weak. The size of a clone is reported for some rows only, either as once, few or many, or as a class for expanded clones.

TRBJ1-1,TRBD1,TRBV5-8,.,TGTGCCAGCAGACTTACCGGGAGGGGGCTGGAAGCTTTCTTT,CASRLTGRGLEAFF
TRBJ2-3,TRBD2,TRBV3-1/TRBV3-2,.,TGTGCCAGCAGCCAAGGACTAGCGGGGCCGAGACTAAGCACAGATACGCAGTATTTT,CASSQGLAGPRLSTDTQYF
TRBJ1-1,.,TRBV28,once,TGTGCCAGCGATGGCACCACTGAAGCTTTCTTT,CASDGTTEAFF
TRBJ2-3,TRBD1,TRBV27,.,TGTGCCAGCAGTCGACAGGGTTGGGGCCCAGATACGCAGTATTTT,CASSRQGWGPDTQYF
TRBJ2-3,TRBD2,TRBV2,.,TGTGCCAGCAGTGAGGGGACTAGCGGGAGTTACCACACAGATACGCAGTATTTT,CASSEGTSGSYHTDTQYF
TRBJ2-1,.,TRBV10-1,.,TGCGCCTGCCCCAGCCGGGGTAATAATGAGCAGTTCTTC,CACPSRGNNEQFF
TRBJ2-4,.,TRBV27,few,TGTGCCAGCAGGACTCTAAACAGGGGACTAGCCAAAAACATTCAGTACTTC,CASRTLNRGLAKNIQYF
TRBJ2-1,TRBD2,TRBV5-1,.,TGCGCCAGCAGCTCCGGGACTAGTCCCTACAATGAGCAGTTCTTC,CASSSGTSPYNEQFF
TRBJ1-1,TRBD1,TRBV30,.,TGTGCCCTGCGGGGACAGGGGGCTTTAACAGCTTTCTTT,CALRGQGALTAFF
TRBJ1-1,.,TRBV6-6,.,TGTGCCAGCAGAATTAGCGGGGGGGATAGGGGCACTGAAGCTTTCTTT,CASRISGGDRGTEAFF
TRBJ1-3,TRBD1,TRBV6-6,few,TGTGCCAGCAGTCGATCGACAGGGGCCGGAGGAAACACCATATATTTT,CASSRSTGAGGNTIYF
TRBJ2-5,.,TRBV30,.,TGTGCCTGGATTGAGTACGGGTCAGCCAAGGAGACCCAGTACTTC,CAWIEYGSAKETQYF
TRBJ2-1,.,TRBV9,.,TGTGCCAGCAGCGGGAGTTCGGGAAATGAGCAGTTCTTC,CASSGSSGNEQFF
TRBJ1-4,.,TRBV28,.,TGTGCCAGCAGTTTATTTCCCCTGGGGGGGGAGGTGTCTAATGAAAAACTGTTTTTT,CASSLFPLGGEVSNEKLFF
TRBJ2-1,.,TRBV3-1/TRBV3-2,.,TGTGCCAGCAGCCAGGATGGGGCCTACAACAATGAGCAGTTCTTC,CASSQDGAYNNEQFF
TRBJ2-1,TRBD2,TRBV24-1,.,TGTGCCACCAGTGACCCGGGGGGTACCCTAGCGGGTAGCTCCTACAATGAGCAGTTCTTC,CATSDPGGTLAGSSYNEQFF
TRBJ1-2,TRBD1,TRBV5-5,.,TGTGCCAGCAGCTTCTCGACAGGGCTTGTCTATGGCTACACCTTC,CASSFSTGLVYGYTF
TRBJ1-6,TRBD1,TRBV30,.,TGTGCCTGTACCGGGACAGGCTTTCTAAGGGGCTATAATTCACCCCTCCACTTT,CACTGTGFLRGYNSPLHF
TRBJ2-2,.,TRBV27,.,TGTGCCAGCAGTCCACTGACTAGTGCCGGGGAGCTGTTTTTT,CASSPLTSAGELFF
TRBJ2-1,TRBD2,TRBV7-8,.,TGTGCCAGCAGTTGGGAGGGTCTCAATGAGCAGTTCTTC,CASSWEGLNEQFF
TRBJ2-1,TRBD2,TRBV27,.,TGTGCCAGCAGTTTAGTAGCGGGAGGGCCCTACAATGAGCAGTTCTTC,CASSLVAGGPYNEQFF
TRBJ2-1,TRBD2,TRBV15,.,TGTGCCACCAGCAGAGATAACGGGAGGGCGTATGAGCAGTTCTTC,CATSRDNGRAYEQFF
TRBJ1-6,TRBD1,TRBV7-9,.,TGTGCCAGCAGCGCCCGACAGGGTTTGAATTCACCCCTCCACTTT,CASSARQGLNSPLHF
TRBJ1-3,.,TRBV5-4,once,TGTGCCAGCAGCCGTCACAACCCCTCTGGAAACACCATATATTTT,CASSRHNPSGNTIYF
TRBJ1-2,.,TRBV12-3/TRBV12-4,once,TGTGCCAGCAGTTTGCACGAGGGTGGCTACACCTTC,CASSLHEGGYTF
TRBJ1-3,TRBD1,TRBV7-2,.,TGTGCCAGCAGCCAAGATGACAGGGGAAGAAACACCATATATTTT,CASSQDDRGRNTIYF
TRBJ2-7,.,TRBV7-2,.,TGTGCCAGCAGCCGCTCGACAGTGGGATCCTACGAGCAGTACTTC,CASSRSTVGSYEQYF
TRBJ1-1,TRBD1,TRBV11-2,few,TGTGCCAGCAGCTTAGATGGGGCAGGGGGCGGCACTGAAGCTTTCTTT,CASSLDGAGGGTEAFF
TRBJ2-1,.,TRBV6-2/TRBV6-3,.,TGTGCCAGCAGTTACCCGAGGGCGGGCGTGTCCTACAATGAGCAGTTCTTC,CASSYPRAGVSYNEQFF
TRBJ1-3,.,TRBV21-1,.,TGTGCCAGCAGCCCGCGACTGCGCTCTGGAAACACCATATATTTT,CASSPRLRSGNTIYF
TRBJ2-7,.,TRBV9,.,TGTGCCAGCACACCGGGCCTCCGGGATGTCGAGCAGTACTTC,CASTPGLRDVEQYF
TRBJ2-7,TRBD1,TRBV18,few,TGTGCCAGCTCACCACGACTTCCGGGACAGGGGGCCGTCTCCTACGAGCAGTACTTC,CASSPRLPGQGAVSYEQYF
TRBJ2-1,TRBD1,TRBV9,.,TGTGCCAGCAGCGCCGGACAGGGCGGTAGAAACAATGAGCAGTTCTTC,CASSAGQGGRNNEQFF
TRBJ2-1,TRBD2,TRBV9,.,TGTGCCAGCAGCGTAGCGGGACTAGCGGGGGGCTACAATGAGCAGTTCTTC,CASSVAGLAGGYNEQFF
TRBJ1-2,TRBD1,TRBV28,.,TGTGCCAGCAGTTCCCAAAGGACAGGGGTAGACTATGGCTACACCTTC,CASSSQRTGVDYGYTF
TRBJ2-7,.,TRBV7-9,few,TGTGCCAGCAGCTTGGTAGGGGGCTACGAGCAGTACTTC,CASSLVGGYEQYF
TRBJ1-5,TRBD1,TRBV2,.,TGTGCCAGCAGTGAATACTCTGAGCAGGGGGTTCAGCATTTT,CASSEYSEQGVQHF
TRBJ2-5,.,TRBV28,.,TGTGCCAGCGGTTCGGGGGAGACCCAGTACTTC,CASGSGETQYF
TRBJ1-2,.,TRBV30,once,TGTGCCTGGACCCGGACAGTTAACTATGGCTACACCTTC,CAWTRTVNYGYTF
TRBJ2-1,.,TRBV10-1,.,TGCGCCAGCAGCCGGGAGCCTTCCTACAATGAGCAGTTCTTC,CASSREPSYNEQFF
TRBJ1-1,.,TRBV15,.,TGTGCCACCAGTAGGGGCAAACCCGGTGGTTCCCAAGCTTTCTTT,CATSRGKPGGSQAFF
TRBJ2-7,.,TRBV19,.,TGTGCCAGTAGTGGACACAGCGCCCCCTCCTACGAGCAGTACTTC,CASSGHSAPSYEQYF
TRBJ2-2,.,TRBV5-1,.,TGCGCCAGCAGCTTGGAGACTAGACGGGGTGGGGAGCTGTTTTTT,CASSLETRRGGELFF
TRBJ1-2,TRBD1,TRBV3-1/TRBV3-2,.,TGTGCCAGCAGCCCCTGGGGACAGGGAGTCGGCTACACCTTC,CASSPWGQGVGYTF
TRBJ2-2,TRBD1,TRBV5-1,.,TGCGCCAGCAGCAGGGGGACAGGGGTGACCGGGGAGCTGTTTTTT,CASSRGTGVTGELFF
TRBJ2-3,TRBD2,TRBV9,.,TGTGCCAGCAGCGTTAGCAGCGGGACCCGAGGGGATACGCAGTATTTT,CASSVSSGTRGDTQYF
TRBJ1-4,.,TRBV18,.,TGTGCCAGCTCACCCTCGGGGGAGAGGACTAATGAAAAACTGTTTTTT,CASSPSGERTNEKLFF
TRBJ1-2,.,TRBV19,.,TGTGCCAGTAGTATGGGCAGGGCCTATGGCTACACCTTC,CASSMGRAYGYTF
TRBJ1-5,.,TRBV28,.,TGTGCCAGCAGTTTAAAACAGGTATATAGCAATCAGCCCCAGCATTTT,CASSLKQVYSNQPQHF
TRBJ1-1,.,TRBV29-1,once,TGCAGCGTTGGGTTAGGGCAGGGTGTCACTGAAGCTTTCTTT,CSVGLGQGVTEAFF
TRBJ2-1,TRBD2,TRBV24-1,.,TGTGCCACCGGCTATTTAGCGGGTTCCTACAATGAGCAGTTCTTC,CATGYLAGSYNEQFF
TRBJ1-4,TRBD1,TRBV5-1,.,TGCGCCAGCAGCTTGGGACAGGGGGTTGGTGAAAAACTGTTTTTT,CASSLGQGVGEKLFF
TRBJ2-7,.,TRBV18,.,TGTGCCAGCTCACCAAGTGTGGCAGCCTACGAGCAGTACTTC,CASSPSVAAYEQYF
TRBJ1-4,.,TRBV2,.,TGTGCCAGCAGTGAAGAAGGGCGCGGAGGTGAAAAACTGTTTTTT,CASSEEGRGGEKLFF
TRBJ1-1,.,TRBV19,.,TGTGCCAGTACCGTAACGGACTCCACTGAAGCTTTCTTT,CASTVTDSTEAFF
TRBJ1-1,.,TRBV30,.,TGTGCCTGGAGTGTAGCGTCGGTACTAAACACTGAAGCTTTCTTT,CAWSVASVLNTEAFF
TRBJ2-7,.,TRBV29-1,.,TGCAGCGTCCTCGACGGAGACGGTTACGAGCAGTACTTC,CSVLDGDGYEQYF
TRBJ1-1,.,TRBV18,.,TGTGCCAGCTCACCACTCCTAGGGGACACTGAAGCTTTCTTT,CASSPLLGDTEAFF
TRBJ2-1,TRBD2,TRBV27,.,TGTGCCAGCAGATCATGGGGCTTAGCGGGCGTGGTTGAGCAGTTCTTC,CASRSWGLAGVVEQFF